This T cell receptor (beta chain) derives from a study of response to subunit inactivated influenza vaccine. About this clonotype: The antigen is undetermined.

TCRdb recomputed calls from the RT-PCR reads with MiXCR, one row per CDR3 protein. The sample lists hundreds of thousands of distinct CDR3 sequences; around a sixth were seen once. Whole-study findings and limits: The authors put forward the suggestion that each seasonal influenza vaccination may bring in only a limited number of new T cells.

Per the germline V gene, CDR1 is KGHSH and CDR2 is LQKENI. CDR3 size: 15 residues. With 3 bases clipped from V and 4 bases from J, the junction kept 4 bases outside the gene matches. The clonotype originates from a man aged 50-60 years who received an inactivated influenza vaccine. The chain links TRBV18 to TRBJ2-3, with 10 bases fitting TRBD1. The sequenced sample was PBMCs from blood, obtained 11 to 12 days after vaccination. Here the CDR3 reads CASSPLGTGADTQYF. CDR3 nucleotide sequence: TGTGCCAGCTCACCCCTCGGGACAGGGGCAGATACGCAGTATTTT.